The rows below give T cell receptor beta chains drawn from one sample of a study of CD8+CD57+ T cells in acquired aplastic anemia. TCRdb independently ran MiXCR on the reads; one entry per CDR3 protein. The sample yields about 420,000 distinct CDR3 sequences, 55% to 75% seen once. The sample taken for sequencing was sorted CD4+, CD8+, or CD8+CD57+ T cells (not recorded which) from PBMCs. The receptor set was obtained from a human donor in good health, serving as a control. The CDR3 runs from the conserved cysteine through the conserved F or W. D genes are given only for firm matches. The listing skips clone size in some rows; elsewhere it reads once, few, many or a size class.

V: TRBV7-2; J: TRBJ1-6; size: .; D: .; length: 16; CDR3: CASSEGGRGINGPLHF; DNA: TGTGCCAGCAGCGAAGGGGGGCGGGGGATCAATGGCCCCCTCCACTTT
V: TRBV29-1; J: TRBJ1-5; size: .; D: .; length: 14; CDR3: CSVRRGGSNQPQHF; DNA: TGCAGCGTTCGCAGGGGAGGGAGCAATCAGCCCCAGCATTTT
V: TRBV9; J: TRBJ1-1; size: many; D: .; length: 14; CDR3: CASSVATDNTEAFF; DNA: TGTGCCAGCAGCGTAGCTACAGACAACACTGAAGCTTTCTTT
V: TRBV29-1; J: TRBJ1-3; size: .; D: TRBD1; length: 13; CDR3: CSVKTGAGNTIYF; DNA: TGCAGCGTAAAGACAGGGGCTGGAAACACCATATATTTT
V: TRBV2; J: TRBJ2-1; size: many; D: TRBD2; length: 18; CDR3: CASSASVGLAGGRHEQFF; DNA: TGTGCCAGCAGTGCATCTGTCGGACTAGCGGGGGGGCGCCATGAGCAGTTCTTC
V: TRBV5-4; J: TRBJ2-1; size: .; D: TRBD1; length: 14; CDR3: CASSLIGTGNEQFF; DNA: TGTGCCAGCAGCTTGATCGGGACAGGGAATGAGCAGTTCTTC
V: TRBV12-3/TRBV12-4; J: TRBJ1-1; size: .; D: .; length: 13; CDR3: CASASQGFTEAFF; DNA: TGTGCCAGCGCCTCACAGGGCTTTACTGAAGCTTTCTTT
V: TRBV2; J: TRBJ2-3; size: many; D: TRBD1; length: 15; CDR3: CASSRDRTSTDTQYF; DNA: TGTGCCAGCAGCCGGGACAGGACAAGCACAGATACGCAGTATTTT
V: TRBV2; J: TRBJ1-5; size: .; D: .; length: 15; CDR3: CASSLERGFERDQHF; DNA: TGTGCCAGCAGCTTGGAGCGGGGATTCGAACGGGACCAGCATTTT
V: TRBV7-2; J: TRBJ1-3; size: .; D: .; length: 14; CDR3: CASSPGADPDTIYF; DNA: TGTGCCAGCAGCCCCGGGGCCGACCCTGACACCATATATTTT
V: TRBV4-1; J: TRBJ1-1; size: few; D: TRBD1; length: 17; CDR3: CASSQESSQGVNTEAFF; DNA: TGCGCCAGCAGCCAAGAGTCCTCACAGGGGGTGAACACTGAAGCTTTCTTT
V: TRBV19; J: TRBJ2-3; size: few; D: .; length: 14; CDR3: CASSPRGSTDTQYF; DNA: TGTGCCAGTAGTCCCCGGGGTAGCACAGATACGCAGTATTTT
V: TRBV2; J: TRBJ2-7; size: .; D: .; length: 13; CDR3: CASRNELGHQQYF; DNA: TGTGCCAGCAGGAATGAACTAGGGCACCAGCAGTACTTC
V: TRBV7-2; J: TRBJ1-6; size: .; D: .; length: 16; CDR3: CASSSQGGDQPQHLHF; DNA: TGTGCCAGCAGCTCCCAGGGAGGGGATCAGCCCCAGCATCTCCACTTT
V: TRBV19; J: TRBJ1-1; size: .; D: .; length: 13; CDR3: CASSILRDTEAFF; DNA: TGTGCCAGTAGTATTTTGCGTGACACTGAAGCTTTCTTT